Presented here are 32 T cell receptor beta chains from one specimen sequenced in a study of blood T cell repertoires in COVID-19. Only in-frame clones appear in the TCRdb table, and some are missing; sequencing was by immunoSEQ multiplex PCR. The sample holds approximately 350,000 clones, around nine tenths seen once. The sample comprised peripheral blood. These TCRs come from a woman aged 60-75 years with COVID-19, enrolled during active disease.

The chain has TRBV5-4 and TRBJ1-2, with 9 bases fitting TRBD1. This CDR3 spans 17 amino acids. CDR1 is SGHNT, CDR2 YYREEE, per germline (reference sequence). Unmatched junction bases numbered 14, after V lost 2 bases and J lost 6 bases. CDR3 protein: CASSLDRGAFPDHGYTF. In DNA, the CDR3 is TGTGCCAGCAGCTTAGACAGGGGGGCTTTCCCTGATCATGGCTACACCTTC.

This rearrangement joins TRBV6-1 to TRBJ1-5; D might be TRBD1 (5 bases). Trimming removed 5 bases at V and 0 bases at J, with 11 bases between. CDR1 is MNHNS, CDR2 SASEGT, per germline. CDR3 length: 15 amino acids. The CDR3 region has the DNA TGTGCCAGCAGTTTTAAGGGGCATAGCAATCAGCCCCAGCATTTT. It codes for CASSFKGHSNQPQHF.

CDR3 residues: CASSLKQGHNSPLHF. Written as DNA, the CDR3 is TGTGCCAGCAGCTTAAAGCAGGGGCATAATTCACCCCTCCACTTT. This sequence joins TRBV11-1 and TRBJ1-6; the D gene is possibly TRBD1 (6 bases). The germline V and J ends were trimmed by 2 bases and 5 bases, with 10 bases remaining between them. This CDR3 is built from 15 residues. Germline V CDR1 and CDR2: SGHAT, FQDESV (reference sequence).

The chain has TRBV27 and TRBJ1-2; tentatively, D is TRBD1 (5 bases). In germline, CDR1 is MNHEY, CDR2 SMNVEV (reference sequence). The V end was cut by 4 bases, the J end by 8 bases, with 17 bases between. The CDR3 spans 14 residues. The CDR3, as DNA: TGTGCCAGCAGTTCCCTGGCAGGGCCCATAGGCTACACCTTC. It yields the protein CASSSLAGPIGYTF.

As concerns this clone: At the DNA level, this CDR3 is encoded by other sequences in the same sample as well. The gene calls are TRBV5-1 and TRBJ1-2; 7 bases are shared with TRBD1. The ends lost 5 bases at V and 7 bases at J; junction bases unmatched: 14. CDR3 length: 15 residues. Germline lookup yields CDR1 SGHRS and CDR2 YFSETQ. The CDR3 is CASSLTLGAGGGYTF. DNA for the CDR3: TGCGCCAGCAGTTTGACTTTAGGGGCAGGGGGTGGCTACACCTTC.

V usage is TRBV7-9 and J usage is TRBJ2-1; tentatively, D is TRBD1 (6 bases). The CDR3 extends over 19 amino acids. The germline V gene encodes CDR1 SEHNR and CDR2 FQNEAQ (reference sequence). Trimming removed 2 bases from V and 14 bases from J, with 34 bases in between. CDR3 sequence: CASSLLGTSTTIGIGREFF. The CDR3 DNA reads TGTGCCAGCAGCTTATTAGGGACAAGTACTACTATTGGAATAGGACGGGAGTTCTTC.

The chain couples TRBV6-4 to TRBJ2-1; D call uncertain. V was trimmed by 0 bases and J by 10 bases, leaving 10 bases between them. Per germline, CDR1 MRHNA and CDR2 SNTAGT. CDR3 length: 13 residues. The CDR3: CASSDSYGREQFF. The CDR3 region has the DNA TGTGCCAGCAGTGACTCTTACGGTCGGGAGCAGTTCTTC.

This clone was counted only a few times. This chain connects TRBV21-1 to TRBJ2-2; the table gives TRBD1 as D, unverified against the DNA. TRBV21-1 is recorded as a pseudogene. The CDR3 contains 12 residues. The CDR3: CAIKGDTGELFF. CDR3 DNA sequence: TGTGCCATCAAGGGGGACACCGGGGAGCTGTTTTTT.

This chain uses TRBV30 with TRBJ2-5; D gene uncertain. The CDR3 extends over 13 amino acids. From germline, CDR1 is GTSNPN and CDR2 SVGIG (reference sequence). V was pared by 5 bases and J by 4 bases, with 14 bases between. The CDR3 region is CAWSRSALETQYF. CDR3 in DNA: TGTGCCTGGTCCAGGTCAGCTTTAGAGACCCAGTACTTC.

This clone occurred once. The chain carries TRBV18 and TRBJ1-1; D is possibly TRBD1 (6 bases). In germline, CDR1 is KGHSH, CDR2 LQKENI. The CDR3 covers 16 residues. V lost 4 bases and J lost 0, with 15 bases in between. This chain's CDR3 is CASSQQRQAMNTEAFF. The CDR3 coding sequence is TGTGCCAGCTCACAGCAACGACAGGCGATGAACACTGAAGCTTTCTTT. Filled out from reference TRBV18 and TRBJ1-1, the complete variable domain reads NAGVMQNPRHLVRRRGQEARLRCSPMKGHSHVYWYRQLPEEGLKFMVYLQKENIIDESGMPKERFSAEFPKEGPSILRIQQVVRGDSAAYFCASSQQRQAMNTEAFFGQGTRLTVV.

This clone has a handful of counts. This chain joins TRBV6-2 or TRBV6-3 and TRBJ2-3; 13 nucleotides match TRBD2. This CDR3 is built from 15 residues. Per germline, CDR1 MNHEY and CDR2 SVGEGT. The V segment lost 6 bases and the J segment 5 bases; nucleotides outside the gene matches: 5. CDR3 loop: CASSPRLAGGDTQYF. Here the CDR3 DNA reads TGTGCCAGCAGCCCTCGACTAGCGGGGGGAGATACGCAGTATTTT.

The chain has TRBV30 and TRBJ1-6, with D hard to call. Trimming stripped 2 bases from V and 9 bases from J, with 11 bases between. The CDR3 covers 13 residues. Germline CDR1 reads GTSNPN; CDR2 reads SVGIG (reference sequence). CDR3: CAWSPYFSSPLHF. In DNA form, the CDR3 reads TGTGCCTGGAGTCCTTATTTCTCTTCACCCCTCCACTTT.

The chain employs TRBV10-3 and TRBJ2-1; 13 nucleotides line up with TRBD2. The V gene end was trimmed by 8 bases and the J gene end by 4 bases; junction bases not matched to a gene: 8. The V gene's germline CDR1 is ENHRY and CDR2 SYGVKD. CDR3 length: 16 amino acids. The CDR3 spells CAIRGGTSGVYNEQFF. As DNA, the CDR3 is TGTGCCATCCGGGGGGGGACTAGCGGGGTTTACAATGAGCAGTTCTTC.

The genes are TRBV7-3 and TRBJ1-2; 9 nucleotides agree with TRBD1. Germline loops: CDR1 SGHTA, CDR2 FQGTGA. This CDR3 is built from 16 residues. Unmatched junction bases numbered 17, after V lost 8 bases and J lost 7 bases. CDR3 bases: TGTGCCAGCTCACCGGGACAGGGCCGGCGTCGGGGTGGCTACACCTTC. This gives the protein CASSPGQGRRRGGYTF.

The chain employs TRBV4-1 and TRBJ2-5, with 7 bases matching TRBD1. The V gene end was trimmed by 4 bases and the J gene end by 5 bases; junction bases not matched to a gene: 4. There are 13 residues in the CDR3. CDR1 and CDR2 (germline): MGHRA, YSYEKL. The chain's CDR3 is CASSPTGMETQYF. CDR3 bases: TGCGCCAGCAGCCCGACAGGGATGGAGACCCAGTACTTC.

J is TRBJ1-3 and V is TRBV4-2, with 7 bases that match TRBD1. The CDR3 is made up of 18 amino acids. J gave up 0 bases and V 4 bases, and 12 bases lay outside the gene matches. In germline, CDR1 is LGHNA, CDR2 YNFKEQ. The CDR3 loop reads CASSRITRGTVSGNTIYF. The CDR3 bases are TGTGCCAGCAGCCGAATTACCCGAGGGACAGTCTCTGGAAACACCATATATTTT.

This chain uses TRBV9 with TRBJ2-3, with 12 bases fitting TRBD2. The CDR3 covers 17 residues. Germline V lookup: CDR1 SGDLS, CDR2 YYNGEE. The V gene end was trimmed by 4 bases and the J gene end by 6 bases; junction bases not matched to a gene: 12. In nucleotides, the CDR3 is TGTGCCAGCAGCTCTACTCGGACTAGCGGGGAGCACGATACGCAGTATTTT. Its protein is CASSSTRTSGEHDTQYF.

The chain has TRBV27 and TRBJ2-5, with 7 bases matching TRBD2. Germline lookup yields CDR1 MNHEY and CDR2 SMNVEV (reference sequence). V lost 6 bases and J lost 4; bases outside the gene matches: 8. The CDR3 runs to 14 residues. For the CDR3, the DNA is TGTGCCAGCAGAAACGTGGTAGCGGGAGAGACCCAGTACTTC. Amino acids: CASRNVVAGETQYF.

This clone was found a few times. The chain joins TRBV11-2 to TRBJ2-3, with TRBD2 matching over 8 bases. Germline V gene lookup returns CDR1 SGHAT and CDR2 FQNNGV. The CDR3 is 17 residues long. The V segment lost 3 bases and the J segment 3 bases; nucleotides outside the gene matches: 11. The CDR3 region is CASSFTGGPGVTDTQYF. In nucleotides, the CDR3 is TGTGCCAGCAGCTTCACGGGGGGGCCGGGAGTGACAGATACGCAGTATTTT.

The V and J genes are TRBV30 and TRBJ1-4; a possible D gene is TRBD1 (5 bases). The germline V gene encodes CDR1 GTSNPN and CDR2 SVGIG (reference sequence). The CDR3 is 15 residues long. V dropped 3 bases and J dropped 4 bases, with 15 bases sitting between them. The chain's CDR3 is CAWSRGDHRNEKLFF. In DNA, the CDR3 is TGTGCCTGGAGCCGCGGGGACCATCGTAATGAAAAACTGTTTTTT.

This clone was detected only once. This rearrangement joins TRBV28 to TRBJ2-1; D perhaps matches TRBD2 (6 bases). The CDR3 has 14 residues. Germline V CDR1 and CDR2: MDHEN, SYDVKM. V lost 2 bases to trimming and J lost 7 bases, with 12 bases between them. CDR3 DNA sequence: TGTGCCAGCAGTTTAGTAGCGGTGGGGAATGAGCAGTTCTTC. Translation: CASSLVAVGNEQFF.

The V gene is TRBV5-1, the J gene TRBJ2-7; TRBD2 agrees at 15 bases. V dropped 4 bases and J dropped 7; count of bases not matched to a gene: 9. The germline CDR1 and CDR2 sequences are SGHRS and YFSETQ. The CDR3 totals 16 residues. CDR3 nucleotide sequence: TGCGCCAGCAGCCCGATTACGGGACTAGCGGGGGGAGAGCAGTACTTC. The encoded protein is CASSPITGLAGGEQYF.

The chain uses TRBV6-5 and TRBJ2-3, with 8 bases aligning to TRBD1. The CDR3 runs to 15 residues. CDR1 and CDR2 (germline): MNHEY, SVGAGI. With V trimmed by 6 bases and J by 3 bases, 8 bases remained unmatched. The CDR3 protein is CASRRTGFRTDTQYF. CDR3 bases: TGTGCCAGCAGGCGGACAGGGTTCAGAACAGATACGCAGTATTTT.

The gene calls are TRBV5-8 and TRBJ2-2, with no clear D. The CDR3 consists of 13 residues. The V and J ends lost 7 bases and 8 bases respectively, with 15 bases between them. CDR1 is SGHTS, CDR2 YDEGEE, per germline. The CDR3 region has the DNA TGTGCCAGCCAGGCCCGTGTGCTTGGGGAGCTGTTTTTT. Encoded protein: CASQARVLGELFF.

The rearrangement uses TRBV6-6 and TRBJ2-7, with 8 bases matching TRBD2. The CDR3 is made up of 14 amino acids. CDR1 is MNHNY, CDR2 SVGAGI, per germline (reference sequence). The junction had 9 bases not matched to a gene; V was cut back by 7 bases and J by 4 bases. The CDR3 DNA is TGTGCCAGCAAGCCGGGACTAGTAGCGTACGAGCAGTACTTC. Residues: CASKPGLVAYEQYF.

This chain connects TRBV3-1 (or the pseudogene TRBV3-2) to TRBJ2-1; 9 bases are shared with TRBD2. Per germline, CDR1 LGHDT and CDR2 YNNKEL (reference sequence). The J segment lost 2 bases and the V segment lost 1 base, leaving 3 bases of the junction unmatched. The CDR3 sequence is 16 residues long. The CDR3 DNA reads TGTGCCAGCAGCCAAGTGGGCGGGGGGGCCTACAATGAGCAGTTCTTC. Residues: CASSQVGGGAYNEQFF.

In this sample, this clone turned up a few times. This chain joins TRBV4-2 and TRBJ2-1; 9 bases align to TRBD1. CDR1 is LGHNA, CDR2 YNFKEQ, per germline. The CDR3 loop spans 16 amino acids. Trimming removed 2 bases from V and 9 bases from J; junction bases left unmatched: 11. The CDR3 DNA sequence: TGTGCCAGCAGCCAAACACAGGGGGCTACGACGCGTGAGCAGTTCTTC. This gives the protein CASSQTQGATTREQFF.

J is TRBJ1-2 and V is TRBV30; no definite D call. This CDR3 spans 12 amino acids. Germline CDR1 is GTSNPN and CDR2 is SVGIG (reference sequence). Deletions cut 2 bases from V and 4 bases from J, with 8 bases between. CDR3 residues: CAWSPTTYGYTF. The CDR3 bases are TGTGCCTGGAGTCCTACCACCTATGGCTACACCTTC.

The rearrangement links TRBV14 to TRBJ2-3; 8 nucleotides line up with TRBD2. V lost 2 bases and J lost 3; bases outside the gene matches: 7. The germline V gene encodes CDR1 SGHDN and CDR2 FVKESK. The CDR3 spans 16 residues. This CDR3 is CASSQKRLALTDTQYF. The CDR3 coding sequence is TGTGCCAGCAGCCAAAAAAGACTAGCGCTGACAGATACGCAGTATTTT.

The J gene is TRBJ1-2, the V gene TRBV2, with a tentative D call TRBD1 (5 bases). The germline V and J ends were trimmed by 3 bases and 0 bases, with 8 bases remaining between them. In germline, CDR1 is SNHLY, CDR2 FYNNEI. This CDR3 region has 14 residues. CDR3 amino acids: CASSDQTANYGYTF. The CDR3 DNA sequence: TGTGCCAGCAGTGATCAGACAGCTAACTATGGCTACACCTTC.

CDR3 DNA: TGTGCCAGCAGCTTGGACAGCAACACTGAAGCTTTCTTT. Protein: CASSLDSNTEAFF. This rearrangement joins TRBV5-4 to TRBJ1-1, with D hard to call. V lost 0 bases to trimming and J lost 2 bases, with 5 bases between them. The CDR3 consists of 13 residues. Germline values: CDR1 SGHNT, CDR2 YYREEE (reference sequence).

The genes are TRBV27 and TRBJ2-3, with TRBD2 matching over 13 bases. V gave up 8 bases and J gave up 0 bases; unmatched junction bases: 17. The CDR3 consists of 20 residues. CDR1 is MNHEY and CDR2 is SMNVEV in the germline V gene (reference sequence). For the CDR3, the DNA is TGTGCCAGCCATCCCGACCAGGGACTAGCGGGGAGAACTAGCACAGATACGCAGTATTTT. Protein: CASHPDQGLAGRTSTDTQYF.